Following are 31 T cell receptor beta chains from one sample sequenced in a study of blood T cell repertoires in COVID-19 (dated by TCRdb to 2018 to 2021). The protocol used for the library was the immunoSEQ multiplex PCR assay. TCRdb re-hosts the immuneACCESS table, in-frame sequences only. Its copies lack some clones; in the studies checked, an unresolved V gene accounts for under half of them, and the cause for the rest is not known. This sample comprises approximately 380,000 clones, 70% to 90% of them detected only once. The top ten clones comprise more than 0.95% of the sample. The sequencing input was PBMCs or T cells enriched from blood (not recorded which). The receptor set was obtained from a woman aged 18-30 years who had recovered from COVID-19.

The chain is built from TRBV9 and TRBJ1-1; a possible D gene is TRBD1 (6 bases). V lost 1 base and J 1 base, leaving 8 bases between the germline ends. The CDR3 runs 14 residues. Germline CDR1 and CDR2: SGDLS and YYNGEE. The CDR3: CASSVSGENTEAFF. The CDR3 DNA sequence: TGTGCCAGCAGCGTATCAGGGGAGAACACTGAAGCTTTCTTT.

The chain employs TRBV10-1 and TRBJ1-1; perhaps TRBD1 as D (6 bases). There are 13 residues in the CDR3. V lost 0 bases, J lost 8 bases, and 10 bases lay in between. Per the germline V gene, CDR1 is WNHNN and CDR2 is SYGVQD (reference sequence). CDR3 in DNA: TGCGCCAGCAGTGAGTCGGGGGGGGCGGAAGCTTTCTTT. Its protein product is CASSESGGAEAFF.

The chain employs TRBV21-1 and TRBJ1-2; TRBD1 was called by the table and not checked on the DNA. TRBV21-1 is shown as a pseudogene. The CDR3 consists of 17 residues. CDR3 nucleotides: TGTGCCAGCAGCAAAGGGCACCCGGGACAGGCTAACTATGGCTACACCTTC. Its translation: CASSKGHPGQANYGYTF.

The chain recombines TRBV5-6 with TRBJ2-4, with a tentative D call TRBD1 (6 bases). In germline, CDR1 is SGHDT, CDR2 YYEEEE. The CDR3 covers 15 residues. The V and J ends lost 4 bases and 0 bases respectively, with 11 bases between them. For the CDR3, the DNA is TGTGCCAGCAGCCCCCAGGGGATAGCCAAAAACATTCAGTACTTC. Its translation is CASSPQGIAKNIQYF.

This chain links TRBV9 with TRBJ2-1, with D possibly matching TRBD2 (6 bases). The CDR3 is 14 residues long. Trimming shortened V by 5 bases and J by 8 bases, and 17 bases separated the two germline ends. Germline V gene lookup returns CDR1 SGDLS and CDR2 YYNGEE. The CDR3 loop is CASSETRLGDEQFF. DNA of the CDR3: TGTGCCAGCAGTGAGACTAGATTGGGCGATGAGCAGTTCTTC.

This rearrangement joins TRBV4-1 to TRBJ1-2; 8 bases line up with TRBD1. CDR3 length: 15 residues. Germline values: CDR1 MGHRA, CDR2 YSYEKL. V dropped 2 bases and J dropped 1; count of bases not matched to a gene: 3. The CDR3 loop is CASSQRQGNNYGYTF. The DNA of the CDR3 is TGCGCCAGCAGCCAAAGACAGGGGAATAACTATGGCTACACCTTC.

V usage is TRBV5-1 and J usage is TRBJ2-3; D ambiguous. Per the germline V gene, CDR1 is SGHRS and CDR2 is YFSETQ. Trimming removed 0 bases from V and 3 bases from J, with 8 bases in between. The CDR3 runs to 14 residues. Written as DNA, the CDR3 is TGCGCCAGCAGCTTGGGGGCTCGTACAGATACGCAGTATTTT. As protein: CASSLGARTDTQYF.

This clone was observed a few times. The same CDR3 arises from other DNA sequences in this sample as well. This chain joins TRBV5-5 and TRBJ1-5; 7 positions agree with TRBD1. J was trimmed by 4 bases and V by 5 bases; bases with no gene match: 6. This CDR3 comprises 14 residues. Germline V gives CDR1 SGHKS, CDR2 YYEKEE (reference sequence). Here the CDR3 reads CASSPDRVNQPQHF. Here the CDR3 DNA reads TGTGCCAGCAGTCCTGACAGGGTAAATCAGCCCCAGCATTTT.

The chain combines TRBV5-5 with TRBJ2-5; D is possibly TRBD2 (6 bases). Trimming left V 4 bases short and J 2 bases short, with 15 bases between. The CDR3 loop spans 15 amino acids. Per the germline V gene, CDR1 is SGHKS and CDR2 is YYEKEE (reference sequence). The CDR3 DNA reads TGTGCCAGCAGCCCCGCCAGGGAGGCACAAGAGACCCAGTACTTC. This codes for CASSPAREAQETQYF.

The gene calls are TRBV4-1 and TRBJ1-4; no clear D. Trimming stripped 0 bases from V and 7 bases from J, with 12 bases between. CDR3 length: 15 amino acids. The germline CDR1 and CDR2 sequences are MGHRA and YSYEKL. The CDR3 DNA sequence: TGCGCCAGCAGCCAAGAAGAGGTCTACTTTGAAAAACTGTTTTTT. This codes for CASSQEEVYFEKLFF.

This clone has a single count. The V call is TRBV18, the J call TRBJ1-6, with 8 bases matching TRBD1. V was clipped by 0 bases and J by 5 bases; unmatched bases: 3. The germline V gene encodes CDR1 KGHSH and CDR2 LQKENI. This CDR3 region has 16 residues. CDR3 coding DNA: TGTGCCAGCTCACCACCGGGGACAGGTAATAATTCACCCCTCCACTTT. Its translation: CASSPPGTGNNSPLHF.

CDR3 sequence reads: CAGRAAGGQETQYF. In nucleotides, the CDR3 is TGTGCCGGAAGGGCGGCAGGGGGACAAGAGACCCAGTACTTC. The rearrangement links TRBV7-9 to TRBJ2-5; 7 nucleotides align to TRBD1. Looked up from germline, CDR1 is SEHNR and CDR2 is FQNEAQ (reference sequence). The length of the CDR3 is 14 residues. J was trimmed by 2 bases and V by 11 bases; bases with no gene match: 11.

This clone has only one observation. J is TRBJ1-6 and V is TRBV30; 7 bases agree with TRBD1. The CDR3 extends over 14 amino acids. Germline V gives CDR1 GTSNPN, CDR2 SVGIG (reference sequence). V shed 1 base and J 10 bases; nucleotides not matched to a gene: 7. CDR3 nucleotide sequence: TGTGCCTGGAGTGACGACAGGGTAGGATCACCCCTCCACTTT. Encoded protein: CAWSDDRVGSPLHF.

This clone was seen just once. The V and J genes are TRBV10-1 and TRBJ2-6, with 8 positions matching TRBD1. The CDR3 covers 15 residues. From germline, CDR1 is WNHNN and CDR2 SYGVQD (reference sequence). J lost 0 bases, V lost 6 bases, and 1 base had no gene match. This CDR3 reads CASRGQVSGANVLTF. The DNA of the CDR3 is TGCGCCAGCAGGGGACAGGTCTCTGGGGCCAACGTCCTGACTTTC.

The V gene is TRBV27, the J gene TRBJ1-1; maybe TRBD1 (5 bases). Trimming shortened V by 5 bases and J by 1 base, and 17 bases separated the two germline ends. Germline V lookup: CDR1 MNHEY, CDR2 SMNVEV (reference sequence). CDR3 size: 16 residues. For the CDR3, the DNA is TGTGCCAGCAGTCCGAGGAAGACTAGGGGGAACACTGAAGCTTTCTTT. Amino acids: CASSPRKTRGNTEAFF.

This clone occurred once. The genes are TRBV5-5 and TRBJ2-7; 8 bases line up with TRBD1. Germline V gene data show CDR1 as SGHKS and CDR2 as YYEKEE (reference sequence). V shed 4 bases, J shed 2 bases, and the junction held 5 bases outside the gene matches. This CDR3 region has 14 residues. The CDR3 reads CASSPGTGAYEQYF. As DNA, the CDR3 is TGTGCCAGCAGCCCCGGGACAGGTGCCTACGAGCAGTACTTC.

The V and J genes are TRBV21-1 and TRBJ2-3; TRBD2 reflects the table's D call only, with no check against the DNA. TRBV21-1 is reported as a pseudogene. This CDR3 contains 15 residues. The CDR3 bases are TGTGCCAGCAGCAATGGCGGCCGAAACACAGATACGCAGTATTTT. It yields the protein CASSNGGRNTDTQYF.

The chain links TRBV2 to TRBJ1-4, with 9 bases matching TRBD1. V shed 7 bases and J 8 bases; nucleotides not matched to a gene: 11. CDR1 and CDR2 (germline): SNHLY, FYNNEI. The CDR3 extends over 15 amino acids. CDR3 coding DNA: TGTGCCAGCACCAGGGACAGGGTACTTCTCGAAAAACTGTTTTTT. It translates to CASTRDRVLLEKLFF.

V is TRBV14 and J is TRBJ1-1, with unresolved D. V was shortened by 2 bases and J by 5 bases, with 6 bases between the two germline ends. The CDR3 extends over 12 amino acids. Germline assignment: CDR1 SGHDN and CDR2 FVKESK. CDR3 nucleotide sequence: TGTGCCAGCAGCCAAATCCGGACTGAAGCTTTCTTT. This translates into CASSQIRTEAFF.

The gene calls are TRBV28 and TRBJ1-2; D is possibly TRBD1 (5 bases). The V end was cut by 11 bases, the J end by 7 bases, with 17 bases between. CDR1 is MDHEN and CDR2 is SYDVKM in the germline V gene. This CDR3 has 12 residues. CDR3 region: CACLARQGGYTF. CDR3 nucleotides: TGTGCCTGCCTCGCACGTCAGGGTGGCTACACCTTC.

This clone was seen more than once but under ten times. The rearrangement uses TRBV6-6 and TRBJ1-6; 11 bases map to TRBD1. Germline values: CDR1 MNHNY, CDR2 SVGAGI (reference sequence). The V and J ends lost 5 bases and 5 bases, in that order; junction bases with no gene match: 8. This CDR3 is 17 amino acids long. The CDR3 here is CASSPGTGGMNNSPLHF. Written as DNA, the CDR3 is TGTGCCAGCAGTCCAGGGACAGGGGGGATGAATAATTCACCCCTCCACTTT.

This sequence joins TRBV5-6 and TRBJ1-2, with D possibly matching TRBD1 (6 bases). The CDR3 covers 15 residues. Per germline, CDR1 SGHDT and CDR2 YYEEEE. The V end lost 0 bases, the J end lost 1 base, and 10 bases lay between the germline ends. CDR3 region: CASSLGGGHNYGYTF. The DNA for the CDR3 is TGTGCCAGCAGCTTGGGCGGGGGGCATAACTATGGCTACACCTTC.

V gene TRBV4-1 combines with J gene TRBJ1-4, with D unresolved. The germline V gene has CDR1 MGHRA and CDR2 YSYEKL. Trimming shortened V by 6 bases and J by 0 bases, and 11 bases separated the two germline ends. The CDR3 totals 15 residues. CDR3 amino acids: CASRFTEPTNEKLFF. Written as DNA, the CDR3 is TGCGCCAGCAGGTTTACGGAGCCAACTAATGAAAAACTGTTTTTT.

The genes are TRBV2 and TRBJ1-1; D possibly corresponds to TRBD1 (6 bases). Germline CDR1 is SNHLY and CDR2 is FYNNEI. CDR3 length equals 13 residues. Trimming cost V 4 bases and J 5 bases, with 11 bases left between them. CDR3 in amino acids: CASSVGQRTEAFF. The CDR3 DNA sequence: TGTGCCAGCAGTGTGGGACAACGGACTGAAGCTTTCTTT.

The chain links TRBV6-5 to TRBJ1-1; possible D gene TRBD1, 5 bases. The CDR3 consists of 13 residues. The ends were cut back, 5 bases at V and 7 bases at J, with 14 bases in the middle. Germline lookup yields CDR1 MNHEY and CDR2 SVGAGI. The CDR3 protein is CASSLRGDREAFF. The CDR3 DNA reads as TGTGCCAGCAGTCTCCGGGGGGACCGTGAAGCTTTCTTT.

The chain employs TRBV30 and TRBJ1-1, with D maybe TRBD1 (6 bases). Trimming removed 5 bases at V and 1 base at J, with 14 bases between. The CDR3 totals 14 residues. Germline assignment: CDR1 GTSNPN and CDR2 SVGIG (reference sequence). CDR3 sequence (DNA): TGTGCCTGGGATTCAGGGGAGACGAACACTGAAGCTTTCTTT. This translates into CAWDSGETNTEAFF.

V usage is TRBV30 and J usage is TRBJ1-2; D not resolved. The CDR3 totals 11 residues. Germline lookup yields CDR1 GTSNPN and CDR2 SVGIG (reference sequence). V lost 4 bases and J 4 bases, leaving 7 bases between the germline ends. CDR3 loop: CAWTVRYGYTF. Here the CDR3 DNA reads TGTGCCTGGACAGTCCGCTATGGCTACACCTTC.

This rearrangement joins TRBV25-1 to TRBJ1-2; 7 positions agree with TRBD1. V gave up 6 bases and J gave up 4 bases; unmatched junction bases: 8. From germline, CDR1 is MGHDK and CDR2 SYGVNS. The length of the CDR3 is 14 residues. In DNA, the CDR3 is TGTGCCAGCAGCGACCTCACAGGGGTCTATGGCTACACCTTC. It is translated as CASSDLTGVYGYTF.

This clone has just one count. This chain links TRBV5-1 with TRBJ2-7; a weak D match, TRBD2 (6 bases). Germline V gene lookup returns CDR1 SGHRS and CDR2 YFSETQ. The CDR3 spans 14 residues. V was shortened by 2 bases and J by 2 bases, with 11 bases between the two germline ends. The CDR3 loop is CASSFGTGTYEQYF. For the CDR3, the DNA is TGCGCCAGCAGCTTCGGGACTGGCACCTACGAGCAGTACTTC.

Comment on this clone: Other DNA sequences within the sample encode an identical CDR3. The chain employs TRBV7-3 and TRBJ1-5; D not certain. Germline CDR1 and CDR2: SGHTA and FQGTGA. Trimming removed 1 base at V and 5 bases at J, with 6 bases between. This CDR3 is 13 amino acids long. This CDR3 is CASSLNRDQPQHF. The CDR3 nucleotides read TGTGCCAGCAGCTTAAACCGGGATCAGCCCCAGCATTTT.

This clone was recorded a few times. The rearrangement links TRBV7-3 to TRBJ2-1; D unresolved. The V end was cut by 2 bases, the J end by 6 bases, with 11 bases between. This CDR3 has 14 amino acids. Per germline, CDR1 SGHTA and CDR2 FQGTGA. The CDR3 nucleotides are TGTGCCAGCAGCTTATCTCTCTTCGGCAATGAGCAGTTCTTC. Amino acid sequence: CASSLSLFGNEQFF.